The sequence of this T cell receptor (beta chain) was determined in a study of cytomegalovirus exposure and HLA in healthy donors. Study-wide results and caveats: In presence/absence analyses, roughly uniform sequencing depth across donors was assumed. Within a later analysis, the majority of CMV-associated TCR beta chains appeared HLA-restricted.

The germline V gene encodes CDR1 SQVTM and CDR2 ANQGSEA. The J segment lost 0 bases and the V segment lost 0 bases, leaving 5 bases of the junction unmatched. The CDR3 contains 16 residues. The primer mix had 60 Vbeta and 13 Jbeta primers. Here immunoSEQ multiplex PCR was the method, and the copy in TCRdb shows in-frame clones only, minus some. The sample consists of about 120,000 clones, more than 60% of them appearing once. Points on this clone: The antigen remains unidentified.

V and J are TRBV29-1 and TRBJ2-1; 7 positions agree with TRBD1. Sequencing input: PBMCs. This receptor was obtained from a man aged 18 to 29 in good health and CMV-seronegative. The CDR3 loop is CSVEDTAGGSYNEQFF. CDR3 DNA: TGCAGCGTTGAAGATACAGCAGGGGGCTCCTACAATGAGCAGTTCTTC.